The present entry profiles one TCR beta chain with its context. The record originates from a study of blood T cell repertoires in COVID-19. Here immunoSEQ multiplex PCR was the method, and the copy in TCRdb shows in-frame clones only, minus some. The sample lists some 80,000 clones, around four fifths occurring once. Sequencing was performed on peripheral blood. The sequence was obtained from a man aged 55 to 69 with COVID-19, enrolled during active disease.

CDR3 loop: CASSSPGQSVNEQFF. CDR3 sequence (DNA): TGTGCCAGCAGTTCCCCGGGACAGTCAGTTAATGAGCAGTTCTTC. V gene TRBV7-3 combines with J gene TRBJ2-1, with 7 bases that match TRBD1. V lost 6 bases, J lost 7 bases, and 12 bases stayed unmatched. CDR1 is SGHTA and CDR2 is FQGTGA in the germline V gene. CDR3 size: 15 residues.